This TCR beta chain was identified during a study of shared clonotypes between healthy human individuals. For the study at large: The cohort comprised a couple of women and a few men. Their ages spanned 18 to 49 years.

Study-wide results and caveats: Some naive CD4 clonotypes, roughly 5%, turned up in common across several donors. Memory subsets generally showed lower estimated richness than naive subsets.

It was CD45RO-negative cells, positively selected for CCR7, that made up naive CD8 cells, with terminally differentiated effector memory CD45RA+ cells excluded. Healthy adults negative for HIV, lacking recent acute infections or vaccinations, served as donors. Here immunoSEQ multiplex PCR was the method, and the copy in TCRdb shows in-frame clones only, minus some. Of approximately 650,000 clones listed, just under 97% are singletons. The CDR3 contains 15 residues. With 7 bases removed from V and 3 bases from J, the gap between germline ends came to 17 bases. Germline V gene lookup returns CDR1 MDHEN and CDR2 SYDVKM. With respect to this clone: The antigen is not known.

The chain joins TRBV28 to TRBJ2-3; TRBD2 might be the D (6 bases). The sample consisted of naive CD8+ T cells sorted from blood. This clonotype was sampled from a woman between 25 and 40 years old in good health. The CDR3 protein is CASKTAGSPTDTQYF. The CDR3 DNA sequence: TGTGCCAGCAAGACGGCGGGATCCCCGACAGATACGCAGTATTTT.